This T cell receptor (beta chain) was recorded in a study of CD8+ T cells in alopecia areata. Study at large: Treated patients received oral tofacitinib, 5 to 10 mg twice daily. Patients remained on tofacitinib for 6 to 18 months and then went 6 months without it.

After isolation, RNA underwent reverse transcription to generate cDNA as the sequencing template. Measured with immunoSEQ multiplex PCR; TCRdb has only the in-frame clones, and not every one. The sample has more than 95,000 clones, 41% seen once. Notes on the study in general: Mice showed TCR sharing more clearly than patients did, possibly owing to HLA.

The CDR3 sequence is 15 residues long. Germline V CDR1 and CDR2: SGHRS, YFSETQ. V lost 4 bases, J lost 3 bases, and 16 bases lay in between. With respect to this clone: Its antigen is not identified.

This chain connects TRBV5-1 to TRBJ2-5, with unresolved D. This clonotype was obtained from a human donor with alopecia areata. Sequencing used CD4+ T cells sorted from blood. The CDR3: CASSPSTSREETQYF. In DNA, the CDR3 is TGCGCCAGCAGCCCATCGACATCGCGTGAAGAGACCCAGTACTTC.